This T cell receptor beta chain came from a study of T cells in Graves' hyperthyroidism and ophthalmopathy. Unmatched junction bases numbered 3, after V lost 0 bases and J lost 4 bases. The germline gives CDR1 SGHDN, CDR2 FVKESK. This CDR3 contains 16 residues. RNA transcripts yielded amplified TCR beta CDR3 regions. A first-round RT-PCR of the TCR CDR3 used the HTBI primer set. TCRdb reprocessed the multiplex PCR reads via MiXCR and lists one record per CDR3 protein. The sample records about 200,000 distinct CDR3 sequences, 17% being singletons. The V and J genes are TRBV14 and TRBJ2-7; 13 bases line up with TRBD2. This receptor was identified in a woman aged 50 to 60 with Graves' hyperthyroidism. The sample was blood. CDR3 in amino acids: CASSQDGTSGTYEQYF. The CDR3 nucleotides are TGTGCCAGCAGCCAAGATGGGACTAGCGGGACTTACGAGCAGTACTTC.